This T cell receptor (beta chain) was captured in a study of tumor and adjacent non-tumor tissue in lung cancer. The CDR3 totals 14 residues. No cell sorting was done before RNA was extracted from the tissue. This non-tumor lung sample came from over 3 cm beyond the tumor edge. TCRbeta libraries were built with three rounds of nested PCR, modified from ARM-PCR. TCRdb re-analysed the multiplex PCR reads in MiXCR, keeping a single row per CDR3 protein. This sample has tens of thousands of distinct CDR3 sequences, with about 82% found just once. Regarding this clonotype: The antigen is not known. The junction departs from germline at one end; a sequencing error may be responsible.

Study-wide findings and caveats: Tumor repertoires had a smaller top 100 clone share than normal lung. TCR diversity was significantly greater in tumor than normal lung tissue.

The rearrangement uses TRBV12-3 or TRBV12-4 and TRBJ1-1; possibly TRBD1 for D (6 bases). The sample consisted of distant non-tumor lung tissue. The TCR sequence derives from a man in his fifties or sixties with non-small cell lung cancer. The CDR3 DNA follows: TGTGCCAGCAGTTGGCAGGGGTTGAACAGTGAAGTTTTCTTT. It yields the protein CASSWQGLNSEVFF.